Here is one TCR beta chain with its context. Time point in this sample: week 3, after first cycle of checkpoint inhibitor. Disease control meant complete response, partial response or stable disease at 12 weeks. After removal of 3 bases from V and 7 bases from J, the junction contained 9 bases not matched to a gene. CDR1 is SQVTM, CDR2 ANQGSEA, per germline. The CDR3 spans 15 residues. The source of the sample is a study of blood T cell dynamics during melanoma immunotherapy. Sequencing was performed with immunoSEQ multiplex PCR; in TCRdb, only in-frame clones are kept and a portion is missing. The repertoire has fewer than 30,000 clones, 65% to 85% of them found once; the top ten carry 10%.

The sequenced sample was blood, obtained from a patient treated with checkpoint blockade. The chain employs TRBV29-1 and TRBJ2-7; 13 nucleotides match TRBD2. This TCR was sampled from a human donor with melanoma. As DNA, the CDR3 is TGCAGCGTTGAGCTACTAGCGGGAGGGCCGGGGGAGCAGTACTTC. This translates into CSVELLAGGPGEQYF.